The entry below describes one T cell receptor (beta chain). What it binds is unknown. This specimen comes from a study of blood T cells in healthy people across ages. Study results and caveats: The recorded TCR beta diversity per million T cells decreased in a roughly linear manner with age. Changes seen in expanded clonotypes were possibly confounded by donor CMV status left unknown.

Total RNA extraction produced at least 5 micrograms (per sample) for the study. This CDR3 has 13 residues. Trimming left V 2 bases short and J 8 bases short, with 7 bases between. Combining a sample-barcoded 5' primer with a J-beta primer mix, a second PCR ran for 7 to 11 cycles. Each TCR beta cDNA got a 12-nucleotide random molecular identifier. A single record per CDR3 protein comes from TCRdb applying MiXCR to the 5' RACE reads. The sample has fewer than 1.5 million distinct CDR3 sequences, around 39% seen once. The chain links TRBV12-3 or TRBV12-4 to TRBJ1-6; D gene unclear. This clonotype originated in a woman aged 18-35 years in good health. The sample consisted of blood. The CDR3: CASSLLEDSPLHF. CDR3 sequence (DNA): TGTGCCAGCAGTTTACTTGAGGATTCACCCCTCCACTTT.